This T cell receptor (beta chain) came from a study of regulatory T cells in long-lasting Graves disease. Study-wide findings and caveats: Examination was confined to peripheral blood, excluding thyroid tissue.

This sample's time point: persistent/refractory GD, antithyroid drugs over 5 years with positive TRAb. From RNA extracted from PBMCs, the TCR library was made. EDTA tubes collected around 8.7 milliliters of peripheral blood. The CDR3 sequence is 15 residues long. V trimming: 5 bases; J trimming: 9 bases; junction bases outside the gene matches: 13. This clonotype was seen ten or more times. Its antigen is unidentified. iRepertoire HTBI primers and Arm-PCR of CDR3 regions built TCR beta libraries. From the multiplex PCR reads, TCRdb called clonotypes with MiXCR, one entry per CDR3 protein. The sample records approximately 380,000 distinct CDR3 sequences, around 20% being singletons.

Sample: peripheral blood mononuclear cells (PBMCs), taken when the disease was refractory, from a patient treated with antithyroid drugs. This sequence joins TRBV12-3 or TRBV12-4 and TRBJ1-5, with 7 bases lining up with TRBD1. The receptor was derived from a female donor with Graves disease. In DNA form, the CDR3 reads TGTGCCAGCAGTGCCTCGGGACAGACCTTTCCGCCCCAGCATTTT. Translation: CASSASGQTFPPQHF.